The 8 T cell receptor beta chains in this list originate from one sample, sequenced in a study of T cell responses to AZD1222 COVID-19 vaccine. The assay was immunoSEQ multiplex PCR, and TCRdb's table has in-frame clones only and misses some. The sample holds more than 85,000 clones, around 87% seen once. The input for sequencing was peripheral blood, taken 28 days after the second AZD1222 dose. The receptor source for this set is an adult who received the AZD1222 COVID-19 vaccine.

The CDR3, as DNA: TGTGCCAGCAGCTTAGGGGGTGGGGTCAATGAGCAGTTCTTC. The encoded protein is CASSLGGGVNEQFF. This chain joins TRBV11-3 and TRBJ2-1, with D hard to call. The CDR3 has 14 residues. V lost 1 base and J 6 bases, leaving 10 bases between the germline ends. Looked up from germline, CDR1 is SGHNT and CDR2 is YENEEA.

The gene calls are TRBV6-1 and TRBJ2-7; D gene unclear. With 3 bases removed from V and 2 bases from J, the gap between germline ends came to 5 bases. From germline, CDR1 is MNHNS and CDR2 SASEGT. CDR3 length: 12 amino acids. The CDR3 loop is CASSEVTYEQYF. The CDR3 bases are TGTGCCAGCAGTGAGGTAACCTACGAGCAGTACTTC.

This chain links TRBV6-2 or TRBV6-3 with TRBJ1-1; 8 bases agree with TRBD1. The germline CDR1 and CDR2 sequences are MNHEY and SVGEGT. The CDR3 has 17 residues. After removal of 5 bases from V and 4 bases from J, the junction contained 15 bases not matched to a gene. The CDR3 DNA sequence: TGTGCCAGCAGTGCCCGATTTAAGACAGGGGTATCCACTGAAGCTTTCTTT. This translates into CASSARFKTGVSTEAFF.

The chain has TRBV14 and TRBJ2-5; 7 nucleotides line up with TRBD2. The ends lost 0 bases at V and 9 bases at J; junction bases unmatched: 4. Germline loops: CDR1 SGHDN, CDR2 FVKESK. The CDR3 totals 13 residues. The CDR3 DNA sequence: TGTGCCAGCAGCCAAGACCTCCGGGGGGCCCAGTACTTC. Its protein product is CASSQDLRGAQYF.

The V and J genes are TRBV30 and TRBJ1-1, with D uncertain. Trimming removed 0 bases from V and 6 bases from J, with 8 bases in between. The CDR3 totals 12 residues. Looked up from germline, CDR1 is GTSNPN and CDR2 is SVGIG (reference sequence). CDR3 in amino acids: CAWSVSGPEAFF. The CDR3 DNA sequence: TGTGCCTGGAGTGTATCGGGTCCTGAAGCTTTCTTT. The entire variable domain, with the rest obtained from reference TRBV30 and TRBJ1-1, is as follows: SQTIHQWPATLVQPVGSPLSLECTVEGTSNPNLYWYRQAAGRGLQLLFYSVGIGQISSEVPQNLSASRPQDRQFILSSKKLLLSDSGFYLCAWSVSGPEAFFGQGTRLTVV.

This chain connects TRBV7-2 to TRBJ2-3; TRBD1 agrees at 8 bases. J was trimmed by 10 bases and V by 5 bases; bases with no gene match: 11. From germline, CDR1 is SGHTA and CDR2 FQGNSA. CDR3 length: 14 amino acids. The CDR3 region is CASSERTGLQSQYF. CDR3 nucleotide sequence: TGTGCCAGCAGCGAGAGGACAGGGCTCCAGTCGCAGTATTTT.

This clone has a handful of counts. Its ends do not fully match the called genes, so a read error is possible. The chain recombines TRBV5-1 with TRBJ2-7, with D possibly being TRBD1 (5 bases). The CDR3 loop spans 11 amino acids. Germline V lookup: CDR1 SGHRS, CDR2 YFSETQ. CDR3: CASSSFSSTDF. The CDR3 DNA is TGCGCCAGCAGCTCTTTTTCCTCGACAGATTTC.

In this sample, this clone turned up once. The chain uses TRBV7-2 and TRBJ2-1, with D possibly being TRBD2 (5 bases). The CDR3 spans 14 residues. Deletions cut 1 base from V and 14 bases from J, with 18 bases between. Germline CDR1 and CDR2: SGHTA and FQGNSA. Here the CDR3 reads CASSLEIRGLAEFF. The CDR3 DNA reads TGTGCCAGCAGCTTAGAAATTAGAGGGCTAGCAGAGTTCTTC.